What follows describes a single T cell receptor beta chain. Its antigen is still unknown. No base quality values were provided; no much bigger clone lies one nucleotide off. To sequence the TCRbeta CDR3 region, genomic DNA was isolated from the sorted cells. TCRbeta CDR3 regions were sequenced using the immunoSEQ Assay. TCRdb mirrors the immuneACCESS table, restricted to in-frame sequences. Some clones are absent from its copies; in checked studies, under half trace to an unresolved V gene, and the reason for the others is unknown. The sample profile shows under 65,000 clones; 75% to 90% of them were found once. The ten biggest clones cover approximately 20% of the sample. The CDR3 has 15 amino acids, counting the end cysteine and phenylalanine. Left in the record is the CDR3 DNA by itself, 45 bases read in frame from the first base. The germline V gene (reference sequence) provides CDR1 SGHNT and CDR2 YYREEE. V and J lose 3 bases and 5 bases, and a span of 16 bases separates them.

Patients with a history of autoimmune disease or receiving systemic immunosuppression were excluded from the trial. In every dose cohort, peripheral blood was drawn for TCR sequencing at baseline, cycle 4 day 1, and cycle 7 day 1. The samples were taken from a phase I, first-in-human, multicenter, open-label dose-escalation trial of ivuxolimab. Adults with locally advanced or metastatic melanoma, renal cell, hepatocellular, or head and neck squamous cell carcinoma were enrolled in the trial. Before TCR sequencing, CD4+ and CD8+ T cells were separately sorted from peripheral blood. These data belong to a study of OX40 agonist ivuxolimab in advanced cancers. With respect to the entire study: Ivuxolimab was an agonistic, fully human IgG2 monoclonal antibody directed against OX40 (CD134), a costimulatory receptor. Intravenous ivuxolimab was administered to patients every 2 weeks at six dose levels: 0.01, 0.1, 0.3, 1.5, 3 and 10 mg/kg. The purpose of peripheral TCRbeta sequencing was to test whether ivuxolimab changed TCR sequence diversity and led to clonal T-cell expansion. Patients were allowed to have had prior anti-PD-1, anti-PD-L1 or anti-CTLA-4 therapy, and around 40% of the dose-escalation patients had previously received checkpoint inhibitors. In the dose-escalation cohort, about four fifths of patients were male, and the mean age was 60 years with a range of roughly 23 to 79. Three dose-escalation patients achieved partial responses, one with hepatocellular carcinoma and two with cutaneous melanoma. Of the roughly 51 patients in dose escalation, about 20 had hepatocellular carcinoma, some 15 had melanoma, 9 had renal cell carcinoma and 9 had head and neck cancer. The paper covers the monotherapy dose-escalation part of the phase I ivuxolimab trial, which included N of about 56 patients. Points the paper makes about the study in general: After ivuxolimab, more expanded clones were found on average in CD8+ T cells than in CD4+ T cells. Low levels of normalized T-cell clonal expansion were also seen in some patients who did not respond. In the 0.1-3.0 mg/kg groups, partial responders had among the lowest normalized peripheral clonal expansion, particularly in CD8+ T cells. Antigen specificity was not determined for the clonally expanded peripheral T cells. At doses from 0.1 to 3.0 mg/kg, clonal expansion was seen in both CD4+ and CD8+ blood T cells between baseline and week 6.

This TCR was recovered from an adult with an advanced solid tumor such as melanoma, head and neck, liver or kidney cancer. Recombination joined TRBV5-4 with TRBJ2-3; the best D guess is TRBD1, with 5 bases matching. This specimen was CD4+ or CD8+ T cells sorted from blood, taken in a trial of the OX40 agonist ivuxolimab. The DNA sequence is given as TGTGCCAGCAGCTCGCTAGGGGCTTTGGTAGATACGCAGTATTTT. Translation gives CASSSLGALVDTQYF. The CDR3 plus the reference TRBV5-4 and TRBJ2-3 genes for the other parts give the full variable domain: ETGVTQSPTHLIKTRGQQVTLRCSSQSGHNTVSWYQQALGQGPQFIFQYYREEENGRGNFPPRFSGLQFPNYSSELNVNALELDDSALYLCASSSLGALVDTQYFGPGTRLTVL.